This is a list of T cell receptor beta chains from one sample in a study of CD8+CD57+ T cells in acquired aplastic anemia. A single record per CDR3 protein comes from TCRdb applying MiXCR to the reads. The sample has approximately 200,000 distinct CDR3 sequences, around 59% seen once; the top ten hold about 16%. The source material was sorted CD4+, CD8+, or CD8+CD57+ T cells (not recorded which) from PBMCs. The receptors shown here come from a human donor in good health, serving as a control. Both conserved end residues are part of each CDR3. For some rows the clone size is stated as once, few or many, or as a class when expanded; others skip it.

clone_size j_call v_call cdr3_aa
many TRBJ1-2 TRBV27 CASSLRAGAGYGYTF
many TRBJ2-1 TRBV6-5 CASSTLLDEQFF
. TRBJ2-3 TRBV24-1 CATSDWDGQDTQYF
. TRBJ1-1 TRBV19 CASSIPVSGEAFF
few TRBJ1-1 TRBV29-1 CSVVSNTEAFF
many TRBJ1-1 TRBV6-2/TRBV6-3 CASSYGGTEAFF
many TRBJ1-1 TRBV20-1 CSARAVGQGVGAFF
. TRBJ1-5 TRBV7-6 CASSLTGPASNQPQHF
. TRBJ2-7 TRBV19 CASSIRPGTYEQYF
. TRBJ2-7 TRBV20-1 CSARDPAGPSYEQYF
many TRBJ1-1 TRBV6-4 CASREARGANTEAFF
. TRBJ2-7 TRBV5-1 CASSQEKAGGTYEQYF
. TRBJ2-5 TRBV7-2 CASSLGWGQETQYF
few TRBJ2-5 TRBV19 CASSMPSSSVGRRETQYF
. TRBJ2-3 TRBV10-3 CAISTDRGGTDTQYF
few TRBJ2-3 TRBV10-3 CAISESGSLNTDTQYF
. TRBJ1-2 TRBV5-8 CASRIWAEDGYTF
many TRBJ1-2 TRBV27 CASRLGGRDNYGYTF
. TRBJ1-3 TRBV20-1 CSAQSGRNTIYF
. TRBJ2-5 TRBV7-2 CASSWAGGEGETQYF
. TRBJ2-1 TRBV10-3 CAISEPRTSGGRYNEQFF
. TRBJ2-7 TRBV25-1 CASSSDGRGKYF
. TRBJ1-1 TRBV15 CATSRATGARIDTEAFF
. TRBJ2-7 TRBV20-1 CSARGSVGKDEQYF
many TRBJ2-7 TRBV5-8 CASNSDLLPTYEQYF
. TRBJ1-6 TRBV20-1 CSARITSPGQGGDSPLHF
many TRBJ1-5 TRBV6-1 CASSVYGSNQPQHF
many TRBJ2-3 TRBV30 CAWSRGDTQYF
. TRBJ1-2 TRBV20-1 CSAYTGTGTYGYTF
. TRBJ1-1 TRBV6-5 CASSNTGSGNTEAFF
many TRBJ1-1 TRBV20-1 CSARAGLWAEAFF
. TRBJ1-4 TRBV24-1 CATSDLGGDRYDEKLFF
many TRBJ2-3 TRBV7-3 CASSLSQRGDTQYF
many TRBJ1-1 TRBV20-1 CSVGGGRTEAFF
. TRBJ1-2 TRBV15 CATSLMKGGAGSGYTF
many TRBJ2-7 TRBV19 CASSNAGRIYEQYF
few TRBJ2-5 TRBV7-3 CASSLDRWQETQYF
. TRBJ1-2 TRBV29-1 CSARDNSCTF
many TRBJ2-5 TRBV28 CASSLGGSGEQETQYF
many TRBJ2-1 TRBV12-5 CASGLGQRGGDEQFF
. TRBJ1-2 TRBV7-3 CASSHGGDRYGYTF
. TRBJ2-3 TRBV25-1 CASGPGVAQYF
. TRBJ2-7 TRBV20-1 CSANAKSYEQYF
. TRBJ1-1 TRBV19 CASNIGQSNTEAFF
many TRBJ2-7 TRBV11-2 CASSLAGGPVLYEQYF
once TRBJ1-5 TRBV7-9 CASSLGVLSNQPQHF
. TRBJ1-4 TRBV2 CASSRGDRGGEKLFF
few TRBJ1-5 TRBV24-1 CATSGPASGTQHF
many TRBJ1-5 TRBV12-3/TRBV12-4 CASKGDMTVLQPQHF
. TRBJ1-2 TRBV10-3 CAISESLGFGDGYTF
. TRBJ2-2 TRBV27 CASSTTDFTGELFF
few TRBJ2-4 TRBV2 CASSYSPDNKNIQYF
. TRBJ1-2 TRBV7-8 CASSLRDRPRSGYTF
. TRBJ2-3 TRBV10-3 CASSASGTPKGTQYF
. TRBJ2-5 TRBV4-1 CASSQDPGAKTQYF
many TRBJ2-1 TRBV5-1 CASSRGGADEQFF